This paragraph covers one T cell receptor beta chain sequence. Its binding antigen is unknown. No base quality information exists; no much larger clone differs at one position. Patients with a history of autoimmune disease or receiving systemic immunosuppression were excluded from the trial. Peripheral blood for TCR sequencing was collected from all dose cohorts at baseline, on cycle 4 day 1, and on cycle 7 day 1. Samples came from an open-label, multicenter, first-in-human phase I dose-escalation trial of ivuxolimab. Adults with locally advanced or metastatic melanoma, renal cell carcinoma, hepatocellular carcinoma or head and neck squamous cell carcinoma were enrolled in the trial. Before TCR sequencing, CD4+ T cells and CD8+ T cells were sorted from peripheral blood as separate populations. The data derive from a study of OX40 agonist ivuxolimab in advanced cancers. Concerning the study at large: The costimulatory receptor OX40 (CD134) was targeted by ivuxolimab, a fully human IgG2 agonistic monoclonal antibody. Prior anti-PD-1, anti-PD-L1 or anti-CTLA-4 therapy was permitted, and 35% to 40% of dose-escalation patients had received checkpoint inhibitors. In the dose-escalation cohort, around four fifths of patients were male, and the mean age was around 65 years with a range of roughly 20 to 80. Intravenous ivuxolimab was administered to patients every 2 weeks at six dose levels: 0.01, 0.1, 0.3, 1.5, 3 and 10 mg/kg. Among the approximately 50 dose-escalation patients, some 20 had hepatocellular carcinoma, 15 melanoma, 9 renal cell carcinoma and 9 head and neck cancer. Peripheral TCRbeta sequencing aimed to test whether ivuxolimab altered TCR sequence diversity and caused clonal T-cell expansion. The paper covers the monotherapy dose-escalation part of the phase I ivuxolimab trial, which included N of about 50 patients. Three dose-escalation patients achieved partial responses, one with hepatocellular carcinoma and two with cutaneous melanoma.

Genomic DNA was isolated from the sorted cells so that the TCRbeta CDR3 region could be sequenced. The immunoSEQ Assay was used to sequence the TCRbeta CDR3 regions. TCRdb holds this immuneACCESS table with in-frame rearrangements only. Some clones are missing; in checked studies, unresolved V genes explain under half, and the rest has no known cause. The sample has 35,000 to 55,000 clones on record, around four fifths of them singletons. The leading ten clones occupy roughly 2.2% of the sample. What the work shows at the level of the full study, not this receptor alone: After ivuxolimab, CD8+ T cells had more expanded clones than CD4+ T cells on average. Low levels of normalized T-cell clonal expansion were also seen in some patients who did not respond. Antigen specificity was not determined for the clonally expanded peripheral T cells. At doses of 0.1 to 3.0 mg/kg, clonal expansion of both CD4+ and CD8+ blood T cells was observed from baseline to week 6. In partial responders in the 0.1-3.0 mg/kg groups, normalized peripheral clonal expansion was found to be among the lowest, especially among CD8+ T cells.

The CDR3 runs 15 amino acids, cysteine and phenylalanine included. Only CDR3 DNA is held: 45 bases, read in frame from base 1. V loses 2 bases of germline sequence and J loses 0 bases, and the interval between the two ends is 8 bases. Per the germline V gene, SNHLY is the CDR1 and FYNNEI is the CDR2. The rearranged segments are TRBV2 and TRBJ1-5; the D gene lacks a confident call. This specimen consisted of CD4+ or CD8+ T cells sorted from blood, obtained in a trial of the OX40 agonist ivuxolimab. The origin of this receptor is an adult with an advanced solid tumor such as melanoma, head and neck, liver or kidney cancer. The DNA sequence is TGTGCCAGCAGTGAACTCTCGGTTAGCAATCAGCCCCAGCATTTT. This gives the protein CASSELSVSNQPQHF.